These T cell receptor beta chains were read from a single sample in a study of T-cell reconstitution after alpha-beta-depleted transplantation in children. TCRdb used MiXCR to reprocess the PCR reads, holding one entry per CDR3 protein. The sample carries some 240,000 distinct CDR3 sequences, 9.7% recorded once. The material was PBMCs from the stem cell graft donor, obtained from the stem cell graft. All receptors come from a human donor who donated a stem cell graft to a child with SCID. Both conserved end residues are part of each CDR3. The D gene is left open where the match is weak. Not all rows give a size; the values are once, few, many and, for expanded clones, a class.

>TRBV7-9|NA|TRBJ2-5|few
TGTGCCAGCAGCCCCCACAAGACCCAGTACTTC
CASSPHKTQYF
>TRBV18|NA|TRBJ1-2|many
TGTGCCAGCTCACCAAGTAGGGATAGCGGCTACACCTTC
CASSPSRDSGYTF
>TRBV5-6|TRBD1|TRBJ2-1|many
TGTGCCAGCAGCTTGCCGGCCCAGGGGGTGGATGAGCAGTTCTTC
CASSLPAQGVDEQFF
>TRBV5-1|NA|TRBJ2-1|many
TGCGCCAGCAGCTTACAGTTGGATGAGCAGTTCTTC
CASSLQLDEQFF
>TRBV24-1|NA|TRBJ2-1|many
TGTGCCACCAGTGAGCCAACAGGCAATGAGCAGTTCTTC
CATSEPTGNEQFF
>TRBV7-2|NA|TRBJ1-3|many
TGTGCCAGCAGCTTAGTACCCAACAGGGTATCTGGAAACACCATATATTTT
CASSLVPNRVSGNTIYF
>TRBV5-1|TRBD2|TRBJ2-3|many
TGCGCCAGCAGCTTGGGGCACGTGGGGACTAGAGATACGCAGTATTTT
CASSLGHVGTRDTQYF
>TRBV7-2|NA|TRBJ2-2|many
TGTGCCAGCAGCTTAGACAGTGCGGCCGGGGAGCTGTTTTTT
CASSLDSAAGELFF
>TRBV9|NA|TRBJ1-2|NA
TGTGCCAGCAGCGTAGATCCGAGCTTGGGGTATGGCTACACCTTC
CASSVDPSLGYGYTF
>TRBV5-1|NA|TRBJ1-2|many
TGCGCCAGCAGCTTGGAGGGGTCGGATCCTAACTATGGCTACACCTTC
CASSLEGSDPNYGYTF
>TRBV7-2|TRBD1|TRBJ1-6|NA
TGTGCCAGCAGCTATACAGGGGTGAATTCACCCCTCCACTTT
CASSYTGVNSPLHF
>TRBV5-6|TRBD1|TRBJ2-1|many
TGTGCCAGCAGCTTGGTGACAGGGACCTACAATGAGCAGTTCTTC
CASSLVTGTYNEQFF
>TRBV9|NA|TRBJ2-5|many
TGTGCCAGCAGCGTAGGAAGAAGCCAAGAGACCCAGTACTTC
CASSVGRSQETQYF
>TRBV7-9|NA|TRBJ1-2|many
TGTGCCAGCAGCTTCATAGATTTCTATGGCTACACCTTC
CASSFIDFYGYTF
>TRBV5-1|TRBD1|TRBJ1-1|many
TGCGCCAGCAGCTCGACAGGGGTGAACACTGAAGCTTTCTTT
CASSSTGVNTEAFF
>TRBV28|NA|TRBJ2-2|many
TGTGCCAGCAGTCCCAGCACCGGGACGTACGGGGGGGAGCTGTTTTTT
CASSPSTGTYGGELFF
>TRBV5-1|NA|TRBJ2-3|many
TGCGCCAGCAGCTTGGTTACTCCAGGCACAGATACGCAGTATTTT
CASSLVTPGTDTQYF
>TRBV12-3/TRBV12-4|TRBD2|TRBJ2-3|NA
TGTGCCAGCAGTTTTGCCCGGCTAGCGGGGGGGCTGGATACGCAGTATTTT
CASSFARLAGGLDTQYF
>TRBV7-2|NA|TRBJ1-2|many
TGTGCCAGCAGCGAACAGGTTGCTAACTATGGCTACACCTTC
CASSEQVANYGYTF
>TRBV7-9|NA|TRBJ1-6|NA
TGTGCCAGCAGCCCAGGACCTGGGATCTCACCCCTCCACTTT
CASSPGPGISPLHF
>TRBV14|NA|TRBJ2-3|many
TGTGCCAGCAGCCAAGATGCCCCCCGGGGTGACATCACAGATACGCAGTATTTT
CASSQDAPRGDITDTQYF
>TRBV19|NA|TRBJ1-1|NA
TGTGCCAGTAGTCCTGGGCCGGGGAAGAACACTGAAGCTTTCTTT
CASSPGPGKNTEAFF
>TRBV11-2|TRBD2|TRBJ2-3|few
TGTGCCAGCAGCCCGGGACTAGCGGGGGAAGGCACAGATACGCAGTATTTT
CASSPGLAGEGTDTQYF
>TRBV11-2|TRBD2|TRBJ2-7|many
TGTGCCAGCAGCTTAGGACTAGCGGGGGCCTCTTACTCCTACGAGCAGTACTTC
CASSLGLAGASYSYEQYF
>TRBV28|TRBD1|TRBJ2-2|NA
TGTGCCAGCAGCCACCCGACAGGGCTGACCGGGGAGCTGTTTTTT
CASSHPTGLTGELFF
>TRBV28|NA|TRBJ1-6|many
TGTGCCAGCAGTTTACGTGGGTACGGATCACCCCTCCACTTT
CASSLRGYGSPLHF
>TRBV20-1|NA|TRBJ2-7|many
TGCAGTGCTAGAGATTACGGTTACGAGCAGTACTTC
CSARDYGYEQYF
>TRBV2|NA|TRBJ1-1|many
TGTGCCAGCCGTGGGGAAACGAACACTGAAGCTTTCTTT
CASRGETNTEAFF
>TRBV19|NA|TRBJ2-7|many
TGTGCCAGTAGTGTGGGGACCTACGAGCAGTACTTC
CASSVGTYEQYF
>TRBV9|NA|TRBJ1-6|few
TGTGCCAGCAGCGTTGGCCTAGGGAATAATTCACCCCTCCACTTT
CASSVGLGNNSPLHF
>TRBV3-1|NA|TRBJ2-7|many
TGTGCCAGCAGCACTTACAGCTACGAGCAGTACTTC
CASSTYSYEQYF
>TRBV6-2/TRBV6-3|NA|TRBJ2-2|many
TGTGCCAGCAGTTTCCGGACAGCCAACACCGGGGAGCTGTTTTTT
CASSFRTANTGELFF
>TRBV20-1|NA|TRBJ2-3|many
TGCAGTGCCCGTGAAAGCACAGATACGCAGTATTTT
CSARESTDTQYF
>TRBV20-1|NA|TRBJ2-5|many
TGCAGTGCCGAGGGGGCTAGCGGGGAGACCCAGTACTTC
CSAEGASGETQYF
>TRBV7-2|NA|TRBJ1-4|many
TGTGCCAGCAGCCTCCAGGGGAGGGATGAAAAACTGTTTTTT
CASSLQGRDEKLFF
>TRBV20-1|NA|TRBJ1-6|many
TGCAGTGCTGGAGGGACGACCGGTAATTCACCCCTCCACTTT
CSAGGTTGNSPLHF
>TRBV3-1|NA|TRBJ1-2|many
TGTGCCAGCAGCCAAGAAGGCCCCCGGGGCAGCTCCTATGGCTACACCTTC
CASSQEGPRGSSYGYTF
>TRBV7-3|NA|TRBJ2-1|NA
TGTGCCAGCAGCCGAACAAGAACCGATGAGCAGTTCTTC
CASSRTRTDEQFF
>TRBV5-1|NA|TRBJ2-3|many
TGCGCCAGCAGCTTAAGACCGGAGAGCACAGATACGCAGTATTTT
CASSLRPESTDTQYF
>TRBV5-1|NA|TRBJ2-5|many
TGCGCCAGCAGCTTGGACAGGGCTGGAGAGACCCAGTACTTC
CASSLDRAGETQYF
>TRBV7-9|TRBD1|TRBJ1-1|many
TGTGCCAGCAGCTTCTGGGACAGAAGAACTGAAGCTTTCTTT
CASSFWDRRTEAFF
>TRBV7-2|NA|TRBJ2-7|NA
TGTGCCAGCAGCTTTGCACCTACCAACTCCTACGAGCAGTACTTC
CASSFAPTNSYEQYF
>TRBV20-1|TRBD2|TRBJ2-5|many
TGCAGTGCGCTTCTAGCGGGGGGGCGCGAGACCCAGTACTTC
CSALLAGGRETQYF
>TRBV6-5|NA|TRBJ1-1|few
TGTGCCAGCAGTTACGCCCAGGTGGCTTTCTTT
CASSYAQVAFF
>TRBV4-1|NA|TRBJ1-5|many
TGCGCCAGCAGCCAAGAGGAATGGAATCAGCCCCAGCATTTT
CASSQEEWNQPQHF
>TRBV20-1|NA|TRBJ2-7|many
TGCAGTGCTAGGGACGACAGGGGTAGCGGGGAGCAGTACTTC
CSARDDRGSGEQYF